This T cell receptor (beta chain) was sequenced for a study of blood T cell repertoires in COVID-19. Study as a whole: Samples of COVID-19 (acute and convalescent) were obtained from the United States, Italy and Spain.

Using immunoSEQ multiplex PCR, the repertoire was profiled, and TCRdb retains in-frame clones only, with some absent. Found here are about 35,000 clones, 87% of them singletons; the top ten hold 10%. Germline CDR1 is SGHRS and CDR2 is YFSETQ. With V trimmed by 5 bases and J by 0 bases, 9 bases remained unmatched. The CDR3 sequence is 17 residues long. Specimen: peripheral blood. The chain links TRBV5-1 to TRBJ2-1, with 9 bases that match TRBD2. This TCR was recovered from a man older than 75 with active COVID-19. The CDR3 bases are TGCGCCAGCAGTCTGGCGGGGGGGAGACGCTCCTACAATGAGCAGTTCTTC. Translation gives CASSLAGGRRSYNEQFF.